One and the same sample provided the 2 T cell receptor beta chains below, sequenced in a study of cytomegalovirus exposure and HLA in healthy donors. The primer mix had 60 Vbeta and 13 Jbeta primers. TCRdb's copy holds only in-frame clones and misses some; the assay was immunoSEQ multiplex PCR. The data contain some 200,000 clones, approximately 79% of them singletons. What was sequenced was PBMCs. The source of these receptors is a man over 45 in good health and CMV-seronegative.

The genes are TRBV28 and TRBJ1-3; D might be TRBD1 (6 bases). Between the trimmed V and J ends, which lost 5 bases and 4 bases, there was a span of 21 bases. The germline V gene encodes CDR1 MDHEN and CDR2 SYDVKM. CDR3 length: 17 residues. CDR3 sequence: CASSTRGSGGAGNTIYF. CDR3 sequence (DNA): TGTGCCAGCAGTACTAGGGGGTCGGGGGGCGCCGGAAACACCATATATTTT.

J is TRBJ2-7 and V is TRBV5-1, with D possibly matching TRBD2 (5 bases). Germline CDR1 is SGHRS and CDR2 is YFSETQ. The CDR3 consists of 14 residues. Trimming removed 0 bases at V and 2 bases at J, with 9 bases between. Here the CDR3 reads CASSLAGDTYEQYF. The CDR3 region has the DNA TGCGCCAGCAGCTTGGCCGGGGATACCTACGAGCAGTACTTC.